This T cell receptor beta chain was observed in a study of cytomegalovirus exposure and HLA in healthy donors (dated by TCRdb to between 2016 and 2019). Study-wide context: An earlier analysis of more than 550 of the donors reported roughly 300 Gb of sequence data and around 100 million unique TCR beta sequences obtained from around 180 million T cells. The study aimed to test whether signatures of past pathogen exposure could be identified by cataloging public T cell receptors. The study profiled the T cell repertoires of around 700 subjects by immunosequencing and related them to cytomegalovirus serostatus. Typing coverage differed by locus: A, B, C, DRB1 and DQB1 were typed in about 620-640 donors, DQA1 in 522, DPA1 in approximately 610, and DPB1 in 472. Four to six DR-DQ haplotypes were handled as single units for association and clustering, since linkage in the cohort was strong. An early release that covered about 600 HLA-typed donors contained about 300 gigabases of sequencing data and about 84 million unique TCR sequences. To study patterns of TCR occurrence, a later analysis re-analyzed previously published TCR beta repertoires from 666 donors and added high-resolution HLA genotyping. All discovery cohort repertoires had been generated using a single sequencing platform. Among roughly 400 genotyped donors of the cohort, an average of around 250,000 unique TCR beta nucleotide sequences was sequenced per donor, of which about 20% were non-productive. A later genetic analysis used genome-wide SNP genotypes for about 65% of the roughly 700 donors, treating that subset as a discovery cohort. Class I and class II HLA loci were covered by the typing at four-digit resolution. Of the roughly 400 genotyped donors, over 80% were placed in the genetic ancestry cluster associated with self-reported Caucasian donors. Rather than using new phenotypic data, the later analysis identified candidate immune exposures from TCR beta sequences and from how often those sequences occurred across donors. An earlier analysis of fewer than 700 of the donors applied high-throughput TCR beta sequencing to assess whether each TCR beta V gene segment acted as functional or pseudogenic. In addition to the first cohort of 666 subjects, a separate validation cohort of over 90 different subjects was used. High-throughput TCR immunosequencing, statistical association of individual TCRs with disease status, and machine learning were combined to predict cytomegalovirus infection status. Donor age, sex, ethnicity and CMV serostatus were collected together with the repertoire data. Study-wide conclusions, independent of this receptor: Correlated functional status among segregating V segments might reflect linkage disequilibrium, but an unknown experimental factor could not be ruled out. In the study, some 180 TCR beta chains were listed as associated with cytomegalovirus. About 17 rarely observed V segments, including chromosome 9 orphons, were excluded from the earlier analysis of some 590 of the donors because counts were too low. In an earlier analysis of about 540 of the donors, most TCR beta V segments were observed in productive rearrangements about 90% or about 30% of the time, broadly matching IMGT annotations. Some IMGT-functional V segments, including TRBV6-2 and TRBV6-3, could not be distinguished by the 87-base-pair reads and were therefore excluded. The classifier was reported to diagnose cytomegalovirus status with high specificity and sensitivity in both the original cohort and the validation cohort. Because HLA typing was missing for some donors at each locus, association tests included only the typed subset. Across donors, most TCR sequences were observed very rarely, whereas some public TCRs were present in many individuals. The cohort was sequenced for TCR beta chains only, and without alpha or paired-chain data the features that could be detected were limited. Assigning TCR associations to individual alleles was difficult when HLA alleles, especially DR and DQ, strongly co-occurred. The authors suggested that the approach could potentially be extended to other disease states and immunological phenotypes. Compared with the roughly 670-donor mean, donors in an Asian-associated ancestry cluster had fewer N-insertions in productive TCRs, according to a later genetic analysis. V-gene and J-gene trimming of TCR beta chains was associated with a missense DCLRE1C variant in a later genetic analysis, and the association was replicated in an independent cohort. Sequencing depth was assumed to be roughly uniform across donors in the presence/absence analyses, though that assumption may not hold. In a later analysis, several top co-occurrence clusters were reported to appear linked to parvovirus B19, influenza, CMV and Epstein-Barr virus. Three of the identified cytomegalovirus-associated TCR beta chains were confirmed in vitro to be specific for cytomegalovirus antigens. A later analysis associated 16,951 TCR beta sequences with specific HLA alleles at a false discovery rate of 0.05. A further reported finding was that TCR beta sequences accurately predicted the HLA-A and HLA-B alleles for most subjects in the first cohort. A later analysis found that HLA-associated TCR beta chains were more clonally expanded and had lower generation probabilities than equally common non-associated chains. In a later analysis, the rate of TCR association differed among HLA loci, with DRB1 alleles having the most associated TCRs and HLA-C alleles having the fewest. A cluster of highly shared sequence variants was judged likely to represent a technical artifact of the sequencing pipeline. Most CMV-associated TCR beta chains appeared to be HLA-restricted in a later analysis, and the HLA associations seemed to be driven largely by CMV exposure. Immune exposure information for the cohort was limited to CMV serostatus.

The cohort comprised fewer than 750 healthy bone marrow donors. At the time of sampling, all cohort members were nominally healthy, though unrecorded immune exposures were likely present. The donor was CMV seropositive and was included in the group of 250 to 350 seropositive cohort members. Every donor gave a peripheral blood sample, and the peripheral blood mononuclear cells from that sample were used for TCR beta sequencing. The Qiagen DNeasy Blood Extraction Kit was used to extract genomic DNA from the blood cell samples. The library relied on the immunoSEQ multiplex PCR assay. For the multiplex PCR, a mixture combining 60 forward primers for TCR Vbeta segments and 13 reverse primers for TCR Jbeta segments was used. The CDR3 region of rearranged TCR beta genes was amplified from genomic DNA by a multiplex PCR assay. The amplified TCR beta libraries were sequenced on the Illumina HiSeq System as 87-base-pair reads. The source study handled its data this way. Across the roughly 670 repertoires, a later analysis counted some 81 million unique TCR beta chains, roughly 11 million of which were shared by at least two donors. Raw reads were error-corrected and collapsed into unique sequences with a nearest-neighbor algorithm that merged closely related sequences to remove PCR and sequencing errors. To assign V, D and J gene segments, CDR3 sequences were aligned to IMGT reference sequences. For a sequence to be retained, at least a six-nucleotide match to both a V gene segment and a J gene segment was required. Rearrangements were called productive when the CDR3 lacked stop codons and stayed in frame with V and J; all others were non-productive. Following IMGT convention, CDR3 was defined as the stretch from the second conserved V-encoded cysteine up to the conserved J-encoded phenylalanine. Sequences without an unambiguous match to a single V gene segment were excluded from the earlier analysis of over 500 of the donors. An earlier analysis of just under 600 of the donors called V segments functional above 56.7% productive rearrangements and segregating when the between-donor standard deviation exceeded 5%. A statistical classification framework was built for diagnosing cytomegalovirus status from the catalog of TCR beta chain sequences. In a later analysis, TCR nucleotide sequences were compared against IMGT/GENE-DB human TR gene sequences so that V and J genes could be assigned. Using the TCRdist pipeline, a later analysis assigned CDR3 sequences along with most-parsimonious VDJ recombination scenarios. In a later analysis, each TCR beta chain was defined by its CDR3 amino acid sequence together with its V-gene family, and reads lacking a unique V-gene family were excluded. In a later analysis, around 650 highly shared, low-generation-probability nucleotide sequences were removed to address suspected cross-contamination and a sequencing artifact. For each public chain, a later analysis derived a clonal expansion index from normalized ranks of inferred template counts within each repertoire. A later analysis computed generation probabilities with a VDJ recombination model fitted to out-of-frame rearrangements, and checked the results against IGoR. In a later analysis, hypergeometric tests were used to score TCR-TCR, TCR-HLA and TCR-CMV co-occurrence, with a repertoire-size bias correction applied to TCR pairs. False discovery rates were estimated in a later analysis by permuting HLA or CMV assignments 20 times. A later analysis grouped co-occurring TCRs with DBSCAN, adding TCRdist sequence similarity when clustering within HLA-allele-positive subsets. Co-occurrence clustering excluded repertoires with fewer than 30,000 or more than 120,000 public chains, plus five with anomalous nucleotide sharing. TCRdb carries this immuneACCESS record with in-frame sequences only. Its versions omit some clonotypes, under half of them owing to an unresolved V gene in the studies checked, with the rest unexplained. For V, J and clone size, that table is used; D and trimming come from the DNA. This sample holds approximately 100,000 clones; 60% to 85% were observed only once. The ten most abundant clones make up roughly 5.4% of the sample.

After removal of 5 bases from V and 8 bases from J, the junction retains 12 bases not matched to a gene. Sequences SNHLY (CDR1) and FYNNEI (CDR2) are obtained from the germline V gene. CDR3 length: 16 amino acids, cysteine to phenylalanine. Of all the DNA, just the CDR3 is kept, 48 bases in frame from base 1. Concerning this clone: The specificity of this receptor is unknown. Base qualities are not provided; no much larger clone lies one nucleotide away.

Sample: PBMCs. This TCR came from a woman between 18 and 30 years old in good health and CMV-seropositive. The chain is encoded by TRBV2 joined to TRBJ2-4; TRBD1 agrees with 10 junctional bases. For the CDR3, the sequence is CASSPGTGVGLDIQYF. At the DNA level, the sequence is TGTGCCAGCAGTCCCGGGACAGGGGTTGGGTTGGACATTCAGTACTTC.